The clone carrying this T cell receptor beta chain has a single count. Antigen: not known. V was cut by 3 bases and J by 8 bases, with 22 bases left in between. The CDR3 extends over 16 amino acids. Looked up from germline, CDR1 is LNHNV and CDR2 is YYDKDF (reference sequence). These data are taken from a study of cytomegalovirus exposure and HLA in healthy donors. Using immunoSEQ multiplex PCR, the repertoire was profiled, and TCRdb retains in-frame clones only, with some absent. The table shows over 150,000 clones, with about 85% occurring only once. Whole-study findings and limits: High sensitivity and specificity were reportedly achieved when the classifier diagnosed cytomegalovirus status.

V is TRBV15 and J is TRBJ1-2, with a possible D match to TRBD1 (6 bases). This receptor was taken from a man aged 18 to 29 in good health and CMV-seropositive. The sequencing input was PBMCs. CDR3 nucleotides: TGTGCCACCAGCAGGGGCAGGGGTGATAGCTATGTCGGCTACACCTTC. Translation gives CATSRGRGDSYVGYTF.